This TCR beta chain was found in a study of T-cell reconstitution after alpha-beta-depleted transplantation in children (dated by TCRdb to 2015 to 2016). With regard to the full study: Using TCR repertoire profiling, the study quantitatively followed how T-cell immune reconstitution unfolded in children after TCRalphabeta/CD19-depleted allogeneic hematopoietic cell transplantation. Here is what the overall study found, with its caveats: Over subsequent months, a decline in hyperexpanded clone frequencies was noted, and after one year, T-cell counts and TCRbeta diversity were mostly ascribed to newly produced T cells. In some patients, the high TCRbeta diversity seen at day 60 was put down to recipient T cells and intrathymic progenitors that had survived conditioning. The apparently early recovery of alphabetaT-cell counts about two months after transplant reportedly depended on only several hundred rapidly expanded clones that came from non-depleted graft cells.

The library was built by means of PCR. For sequencing, an Illumina HiSeq 2500 was employed. TCR libraries were prepared with molecular barcoding, using unique molecular identifiers to normalize TCRbeta repertoire quantification. TCRdb redid the processing of the public reads, applying fastp at Q25 and MiXCR, and retained in-frame beta chains. Rows with a matching CDR3 protein are joined into one entry that keeps the most common DNA and genes. This sample gives about a million distinct CDR3 sequences in total; around 30% of them show up just once. About 28% of the sample is held by the ten biggest clonotypes. Interpreted using the paper, the treatment or condition label stands for: allogeneic hematopoietic cell transplantation with graft depleted of TCRalphabeta T cells and CD19 B cells. The transplant recipients were children given TCRalphabeta/CD19-depleted allogeneic hematopoietic cell grafts. Regarding this clonotype: The specificity of this receptor is unknown. Qualities for individual bases were not recorded, and no much larger clone is one base off.

Source: PBMCs, mostly from graft donor cells, taken 360 days after TCRalphabeta/CD19-depleted stem cell transplant. The TCR was taken from a boy in the first two years of life who had a stem cell transplant for SCID, so the T cells may come from the graft donor.

The nucleotide sequence is TGTGCCAGCAGCTGGGGGGATCCCATTGTTTCCGGGGAGCTGTTTTTT. It codes for CASSWGDPIVSGELFF. The V and J genes are TRBV5-5 and TRBJ2-2; TRBD2 is possibly the D segment (6 matching bases). Looking up the germline V gene (reference sequence) yields CDR1 SGHKS and CDR2 YYEKEE. The CDR3 measures 16 amino acids from cysteine to phenylalanine. Only the CDR3 portion is preserved as DNA: 48 bases, with reading frame beginning at the first base. V is clipped by 3 bases and J by 6 bases, and the sequence between their germline boundaries is 18 bases long.